Following are 13 T cell receptor beta chains from one sample sequenced in a study of shared clonotypes between healthy human individuals. Using immunoSEQ multiplex PCR, the repertoire was profiled, and TCRdb retains in-frame clones only, with some absent. The sample holds around 690,000 clones, about nine tenths seen once. Sequenced sample: memory CD8+ T cells from PBMCs. Sample subset: CD45RO+ cells pooled with CCR7-negative TemRA cells. These receptor sequences come from a man between 18 and 29 years old in good health. Some clones in this sample may be carry-over from other donors' samples.

The genes are TRBV29-1 and TRBJ2-2; D unresolved. The length of the CDR3 is 12 residues. Deletions cut 7 bases from V and 2 bases from J, with 8 bases between. Germline loops: CDR1 SQVTM, CDR2 ANQGSEA. As DNA, the CDR3 is TGCAGCGGCGTAGGAAACACCGGGGAGCTGTTTTTT. Protein sequence: CSGVGNTGELFF.

J is TRBJ2-7 and V is TRBV4-3, with 8 bases that match TRBD2. The germline CDR1 and CDR2 sequences are LGHNA and YSLEER. The CDR3 spans 14 residues. After removal of 3 bases from V and 6 bases from J, the junction contained 7 bases not matched to a gene. CDR3 region: CASSQGAGASEQYF. CDR3 bases: TGCGCCAGCAGCCAGGGAGCGGGAGCTTCCGAGCAGTACTTC.

The chain carries TRBV20-1 and TRBJ2-7, with TRBD1 matching over 8 bases. Losses at the gene ends were 2 bases for V and 9 bases for J; bases not matched to a gene: 3. Germline assignment: CDR1 DFQATT and CDR2 SNEGSKA (reference sequence). The CDR3 has 11 residues. Here the CDR3 DNA reads TGCAGTGCTAGACAGGGGGCCGTGCAGTACTTC. Protein sequence: CSARQGAVQYF.

The chain couples TRBV5-6 to TRBJ1-4; perhaps TRBD1 as D (5 bases). The CDR3 sequence is 13 residues long. Trimming shortened V by 2 bases and J by 12 bases, and 14 bases separated the two germline ends. The germline V gene encodes CDR1 SGHDT and CDR2 YYEEEE. CDR3 residues: CASSFLGGVELFF. DNA of the CDR3: TGTGCCAGCAGCTTTCTGGGGGGAGTGGAACTGTTTTTT.

The chain uses TRBV7-9 and TRBJ1-1; no definite D call. The V and J ends lost 5 bases and 2 bases respectively, with 12 bases between them. The CDR3 covers 14 residues. The germline V gene has CDR1 SEHNR and CDR2 FQNEAQ (reference sequence). Written as DNA, the CDR3 is TGTGCCAGCAGCATGGTATTCTCAAACACTGAAGCTTTCTTT. Protein sequence: CASSMVFSNTEAFF.

The chain employs TRBV28 and TRBJ2-7; TRBD2 might be the D (5 bases). Germline CDR1 reads MDHEN; CDR2 reads SYDVKM. V gave up 5 bases and J gave up 4 bases, with 12 bases separating them. The CDR3 covers 13 residues. This chain's CDR3 is CASSPLSGYEQYF. The CDR3 DNA follows: TGTGCCAGCAGTCCCCTGTCGGGGTACGAGCAGTACTTC. Filled out from reference TRBV28 and TRBJ2-7, the complete variable domain reads DVKVTQSSRYLVKRTGEKVFLECVQDMDHENMFWYRQDPGLGLRLIYFSYDVKMKEKGDIPEGYSVSREKKERFSLILESASTNQTSMYLCASSPLSGYEQYFGPGTRLTVT.

The gene calls are TRBV15 and TRBJ2-1; TRBD1 agrees at 9 bases. Germline loops: CDR1 LNHNV, CDR2 YYDKDF (reference sequence). Germline trimming cut 6 bases from V and 9 bases from J; bases unmatched to any gene: 9. This CDR3 is 14 amino acids long. In DNA, the CDR3 is TGTGCCACCAGAGCGGACAGGGGCAAACGTGAGCAGTTCTTC. The encoded protein is CATRADRGKREQFF.

This rearrangement joins TRBV5-1 to TRBJ2-2; D is unresolved. The CDR3 consists of 16 residues. The ends were cut back, 1 base at V and 0 bases at J, with 10 bases in the middle. Per germline, CDR1 SGHRS and CDR2 YFSETQ. The chain's CDR3 is CASSLFRIANTGELFF. The DNA of the CDR3 is TGCGCCAGCAGCTTGTTCAGAATCGCGAACACCGGGGAGCTGTTTTTT.

This sequence joins TRBV19 and TRBJ1-1; no firm D call. Trimming took off 7 bases at V and 8 bases at J, with 17 bases between the two ends. This CDR3 has 13 residues. In germline, CDR1 is LNHDA, CDR2 SQIVND (reference sequence). The CDR3 reads CASTLTARREAFF. As DNA, the CDR3 is TGTGCCAGTACCCTTACGGCGAGGAGAGAAGCTTTCTTT. Supplemented by reference TRBV19 and TRBJ1-1, the full variable domain reads DGGITQSPKYLFRKEGQNVTLSCEQNLNHDAMYWYRQDPGQGLRLIYYSQIVNDFQKGDIAEGYSVSREKKESFPLTVTSAQKNPTAFYLCASTLTARREAFFGQGTRLTVV.

Concerning this clone: Other DNA variants within this sample encode the same CDR3. This chain links TRBV29-1 with TRBJ2-1; D gene unclear. Trimming pared 3 bases from V and 4 bases from J, leaving 4 bases between. Germline V lookup: CDR1 SQVTM, CDR2 ANQGSEA. The length of the CDR3 is 11 residues. The CDR3 DNA reads TGCAGCGTTGAGCGGTACAATGAGCAGTTCTTC. Its protein product is CSVERYNEQFF.

The CDR3 coding sequence is TGTGCCAGCAGCGAGCAAAGGGAGCAGTACTTC. Its translation: CASSEQREQYF. The chain combines TRBV7-9 with TRBJ2-7; unclear D gene. The V end lost 5 bases, the J end lost 7 bases, and 9 bases lay between the germline ends. The CDR3 spans 11 residues. The germline V gene has CDR1 SEHNR and CDR2 FQNEAQ (reference sequence).

The V call is TRBV5-1, the J call TRBJ1-1, with D maybe TRBD1 (5 bases). Germline CDR1 is SGHRS and CDR2 is YFSETQ. The CDR3 has 16 amino acids. V was cut by 2 bases and J by 1 base, with 15 bases left in between. The CDR3 region has the DNA TGCGCCAGCAGCTTTAGGGGCCCGGGACGGAACACTGAAGCTTTCTTT. Translating gives CASSFRGPGRNTEAFF.

This rearrangement joins TRBV9 to TRBJ1-1; possibly TRBD1 for D (5 bases). The CDR3 is 12 residues long. Germline values: CDR1 SGDLS, CDR2 YYNGEE. Trimming took off 3 bases at V and 7 bases at J, with 10 bases between the two ends. This CDR3 is CASSASGYEAFF. The CDR3 DNA follows: TGTGCCAGCAGCGCTTCAGGGTATGAAGCTTTCTTT.